Each of the 8 T cell receptor beta chains below was sequenced from the same sample in a study of blood T cell repertoires in COVID-19. Only in-frame clones appear in the TCRdb table, and some are missing; sequencing was by immunoSEQ multiplex PCR. Of about 89,000 clones listed, around 75% were seen once; the top ten hold approximately 6.3%. Specimen: peripheral blood. These receptors were taken from a man between 65 and 85 years old with COVID-19, enrolled during active disease.

V is TRBV6-2 or TRBV6-3 and J is TRBJ1-1; the D is unclear. The CDR3 spans 15 residues. The V end lost 0 bases, the J end lost 4 bases, and 12 bases lay between the germline ends. From germline, CDR1 is MNHEY and CDR2 SVGEGT. The DNA for the CDR3 is TGTGCCAGCAGTTACTCTTGGCGGGCGGCCACTGAAGCTTTCTTT. Translation gives CASSYSWRAATEAFF.

This clone appeared a single time. The V and J genes are TRBV7-2 and TRBJ2-3, with 12 nucleotides matching TRBD2. This CDR3 is 16 amino acids long. Trimming took 3 bases from V and 6 from J; bases not matched to a gene: 7. The V gene's germline CDR1 is SGHTA and CDR2 FQGNSA. In nucleotides, the CDR3 is TGTGCCAGCAGCTTTCAAGGACTAGCGGGGCGGGATACGCAGTATTTT. Protein product: CASSFQGLAGRDTQYF.

This sequence joins TRBV21-1 and TRBJ2-1; TRBD2 is the table's D call and was not checked against the DNA. TRBV21-1 is a recognized pseudogene. There are 23 residues in the CDR3. The DNA for the CDR3 is TGTGCCAGCAGCAAGCACCGGCGGGAGGGACTAGCGGGAGTTCGGCTGACCTACAATGAGCAGTTCTTC. It translates to CASSKHRREGLAGVRLTYNEQFF.

The chain links TRBV19 to TRBJ1-5; no clear D gene. The CDR3 is 15 amino acids. The V gene's germline CDR1 is LNHDA and CDR2 SQIVND (reference sequence). Trimming pared 2 bases from V and 2 bases from J, leaving 10 bases between. CDR3 sequence (DNA): TGTGCCAGTAGTATACGGGGTTTGGGCAATCAGCCCCAGCATTTT. Translation gives CASSIRGLGNQPQHF.

The rearrangement uses TRBV3-1 (or the pseudogene TRBV3-2) and TRBJ2-4; 9 bases line up with TRBD1. The CDR3 covers 14 residues. Trimming at V came to 4 bases and at J to 4 bases, leaving 2 bases not matched to a gene. Per the germline V gene, CDR1 is LGHDT and CDR2 is YNNKEL (reference sequence). CDR3 in amino acids: CASSPGTGKNIQYF. CDR3 bases: TGTGCCAGCAGCCCCGGGACAGGGAAAAACATTCAGTACTTC.

This sequence joins TRBV4-3 and TRBJ1-3; D is ambiguous. V was pared by 0 bases and J by 0 bases, with 6 bases between. This CDR3 spans 15 amino acids. From germline, CDR1 is LGHNA and CDR2 YSLEER. Written as DNA, the CDR3 is TGCGCCAGCAGCCAAGAAATGTACTCTGGAAACACCATATATTTT. It yields the protein CASSQEMYSGNTIYF.

The rearrangement uses TRBV28 and TRBJ2-7; D is undetermined. Germline-derived CDR1 and CDR2 are MDHEN and SYDVKM. Trimming took 8 bases from V and 4 from J, leaving 12 bases between them. The CDR3 runs to 12 residues. CDR3 residues: CASSSTEYEQYF. The CDR3 coding sequence is TGTGCCAGCTCGAGCACAGAGTACGAGCAGTACTTC. The full variable domain, its missing parts supplied by reference TRBV28 and TRBJ2-7, is DVKVTQSSRYLVKRTGEKVFLECVQDMDHENMFWYRQDPGLGLRLIYFSYDVKMKEKGDIPEGYSVSREKKERFSLILESASTNQTSMYLCASSSTEYEQYFGPGTRLTVT.

The chain couples TRBV7-9 to TRBJ1-2; D gene uncertain. The CDR3 consists of 14 residues. V lost 1 base to trimming and J lost 4 bases, with 10 bases between them. From germline, CDR1 is SEHNR and CDR2 FQNEAQ (reference sequence). This chain's CDR3 is CASSLEAGLYGYTF. CDR3 DNA sequence: TGTGCCAGCAGCTTAGAGGCAGGCCTCTATGGCTACACCTTC.